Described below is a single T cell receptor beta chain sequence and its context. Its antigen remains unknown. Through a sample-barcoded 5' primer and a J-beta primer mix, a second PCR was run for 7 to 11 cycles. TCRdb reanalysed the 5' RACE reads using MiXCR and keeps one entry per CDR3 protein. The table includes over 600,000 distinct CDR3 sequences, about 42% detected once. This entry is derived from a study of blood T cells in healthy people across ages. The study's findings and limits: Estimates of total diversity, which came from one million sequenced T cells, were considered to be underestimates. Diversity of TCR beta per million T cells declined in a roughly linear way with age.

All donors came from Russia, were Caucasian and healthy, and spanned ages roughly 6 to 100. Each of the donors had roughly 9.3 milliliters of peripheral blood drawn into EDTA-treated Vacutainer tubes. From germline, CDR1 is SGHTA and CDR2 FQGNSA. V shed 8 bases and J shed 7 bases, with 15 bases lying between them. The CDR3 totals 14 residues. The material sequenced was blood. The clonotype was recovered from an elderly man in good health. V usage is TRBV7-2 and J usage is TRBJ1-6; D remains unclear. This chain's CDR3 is CASQEKLRNSPLHF. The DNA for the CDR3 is TGTGCCAGCCAAGAGAAGCTTAGGAATTCACCCCTCCACTTT.